This T cell receptor beta chain was observed in a study of spatial heterogeneity in lung cancer. The study, taken as a whole, reports: Tracking of tumor mutation counts was seen in expanded intratumoral alpha and beta TCR counts.

TCRdb itself ran the 5' RACE reads through MiXCR, one entry per CDR3 protein. The sample consists of some 21,000 distinct CDR3 sequences, roughly 6.7% of them appearing once. In its sample, this clonotype was seen many times. Antigen: not known. Time point defined: sample taken at primary tumor resection. The 65 or so donors had untreated early-stage non-small cell lung cancer. This TCR was recovered from a male donor with early-stage non-small cell lung cancer. The sequencing here drew on lung tumor tissue, taken at surgery.

CDR3 coding DNA: TGCGCCAGCAGTGGGGCTCAGGGGACTGAAGCTTTCTTT. Its protein is CASSGAQGTEAFF. J is TRBJ1-1 and V is TRBV10-2, with a possible D match to TRBD1 (6 bases). With 4 bases removed from V and 5 bases from J, the gap between germline ends came to 11 bases. The CDR3 is made up of 13 amino acids. The germline V gene has CDR1 WSHSY and CDR2 SAAADI.